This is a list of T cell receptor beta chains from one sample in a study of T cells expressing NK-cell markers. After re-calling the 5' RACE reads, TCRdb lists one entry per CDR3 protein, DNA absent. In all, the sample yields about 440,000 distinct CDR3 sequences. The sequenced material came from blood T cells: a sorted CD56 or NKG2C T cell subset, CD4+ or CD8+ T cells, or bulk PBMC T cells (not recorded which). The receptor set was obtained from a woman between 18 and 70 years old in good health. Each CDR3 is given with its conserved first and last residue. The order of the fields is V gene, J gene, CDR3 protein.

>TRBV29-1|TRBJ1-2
CSVVGDRGLSTTIHDYGYTF
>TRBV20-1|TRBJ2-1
CSARELYNEQFF
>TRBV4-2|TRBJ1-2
CASSQGTEEGYTF
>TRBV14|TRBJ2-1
CASSQDSGPYNEQFF
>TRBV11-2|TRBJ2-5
CASSSRDRGRETQYF
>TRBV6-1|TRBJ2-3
CASSPDRADTQYF
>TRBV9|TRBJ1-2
CASSARSYGYTF
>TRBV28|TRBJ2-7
CASSVRVAGGPRTYEQYF
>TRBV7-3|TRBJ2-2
CASSPLVPSSGVNTGELFF
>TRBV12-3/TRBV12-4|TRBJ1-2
CASSLTFASGASKGYTF
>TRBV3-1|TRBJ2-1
CASSQGGLVPRWDNEQFF
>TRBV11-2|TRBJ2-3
CASSLGGMDTDTQYF
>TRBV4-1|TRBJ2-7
CASSQDRAAYEQYF